The 27 T cell receptor beta chains presented below share a single source sample, sequenced in a study of cytomegalovirus exposure and HLA in healthy donors. Using immunoSEQ multiplex PCR, the repertoire was profiled, and TCRdb retains in-frame clones only, with some absent. The table lists hundreds of thousands of clones, over 70% of them singletons. Specimen: PBMCs. The receptors here all came from a woman in her 30s in good health and CMV-seropositive.

The chain joins TRBV4-1 to TRBJ1-1; D is ambiguous. The CDR3 totals 14 residues. The ends were cut back, 3 bases at V and 1 base at J, with 9 bases in the middle. Germline-derived CDR1 and CDR2 are MGHRA and YSYEKL. CDR3: CASSHISRNTEAFF. CDR3 bases: TGCGCCAGCAGCCATATTTCTAGGAACACTGAAGCTTTCTTT.

The gene calls are TRBV9 and TRBJ2-3, with TRBD2 matching 8 bases. Germline values: CDR1 SGDLS, CDR2 YYNGEE. CDR3 size: 15 residues. The trim removed 3 bases at V and 0 bases at J, leaving 3 bases unmatched. CDR3 nucleotides: TGTGCCAGCAGCGCTAGCGGGTCTAGCACAGATACGCAGTATTTT. Translation: CASSASGSSTDTQYF.

The chain employs TRBV5-1 and TRBJ2-7, with a weak D call TRBD1 (6 bases). Trimming took 3 bases from V and 3 from J, leaving 16 bases between them. The length of the CDR3 is 15 residues. CDR1 SGHRS and CDR2 YFSETQ come from the germline V gene. CDR3 bases: TGCGCCAGCAGCTCACAGGACAGACGACACTACGAGCAGTACTTC. It translates to CASSSQDRRHYEQYF.

The CDR3 sequence: CASSVLSYEQYF. The CDR3, as DNA: TGTGCCAGCAGTGTGCTCTCCTACGAGCAGTACTTC. The chain is built from TRBV6-1 and TRBJ2-7; D gene uncertain. The CDR3 length is 12 residues. Trimming cost V 4 bases and J 0 bases, with 4 bases left between them. Germline lookup yields CDR1 MNHNS and CDR2 SASEGT.

The chain employs TRBV27 and TRBJ1-2; 10 bases line up with TRBD1. Germline CDR1 is MNHEY and CDR2 is SMNVEV (reference sequence). Trimming cost V 7 bases and J 7 bases; bases outside gene matches: 18. The CDR3 totals 17 residues. CDR3 sequence: CASNPGQGFNDRSGYTF. DNA for the CDR3: TGTGCCAGCAACCCGGGACAGGGGTTTAATGATCGAAGTGGCTACACCTTC.

This sequence joins TRBV29-1 and TRBJ1-5, with D perhaps matching TRBD1 (5 bases). The germline V gene has CDR1 SQVTM and CDR2 ANQGSEA. The CDR3 contains 12 residues. Deletions cut 4 bases from V and 7 bases from J, with 11 bases between. CDR3 protein: CSVAGSGQPQHF. CDR3 sequence (DNA): TGCAGCGTTGCAGGGTCGGGGCAGCCCCAGCATTTT.

The chain is built from TRBV27 and TRBJ2-3, with 12 bases aligning to TRBD2. The CDR3 is 16 residues long. Germline CDR1 is MNHEY and CDR2 is SMNVEV (reference sequence). V trimming: 6 bases; J trimming: 6 bases; junction bases outside the gene matches: 10. The CDR3: CASRDTSGRPGDTQYF. CDR3 sequence (DNA): TGTGCCAGCAGGGATACTAGCGGGAGGCCGGGGGATACGCAGTATTTT.

The V gene is TRBV5-4, the J gene TRBJ2-5, with D unresolved. The germline V gene encodes CDR1 SGHNT and CDR2 YYREEE (reference sequence). Trimming took 1 base from V and 1 from J, leaving 5 bases between them. This CDR3 is built from 13 residues. The CDR3 nucleotides read TGTGCCAGCAGCTTGTTCGGCCAAGAGACCCAGTACTTC. This encodes CASSLFGQETQYF.

V gene TRBV29-1 combines with J gene TRBJ2-7; D remains unclear. Germline V gives CDR1 SQVTM, CDR2 ANQGSEA. V lost 7 bases, J lost 7 bases, and 14 bases lay in between. The CDR3 spans 11 residues. DNA for the CDR3: TGCAGCGCTCTGACCTCGTTGGAGCAGTACTTC. This encodes CSALTSLEQYF.

The V gene is TRBV13, the J gene TRBJ2-7; D gene uncertain. V lost 1 base to trimming and J lost 3 bases, with 7 bases between them. CDR1 PRHDT and CDR2 FYEKMQ come from the germline V gene (reference sequence). This CDR3 has 13 amino acids. The CDR3: CASSLDTDYEQYF. The CDR3, as DNA: TGTGCCAGCAGCTTAGACACCGACTACGAGCAGTACTTC.

This clone was seen a few times. The chain combines TRBV6-5 with TRBJ1-2, with TRBD1 matching over 10 bases. The J segment lost 6 bases and the V segment lost 0 bases, leaving 4 bases of the junction unmatched. This CDR3 has 15 residues. Germline V gives CDR1 MNHEY, CDR2 SVGAGI. The CDR3 protein is CASSYSRQGANGYTF. CDR3 nucleotide sequence: TGTGCCAGCAGTTACTCGAGACAGGGGGCGAATGGCTACACCTTC.

As DNA, the CDR3 is TGTGCCAGTAGGCGGGGGGACCTCACAGATACGCAGTATTTT. Amino acid sequence: CASRRGDLTDTQYF. The V call is TRBV19, the J call TRBJ2-3; TRBD2 matches at 8 bases. The CDR3 contains 14 residues. The V gene end was trimmed by 6 bases and the J gene end by 2 bases; junction bases not matched to a gene: 4. Germline loops: CDR1 LNHDA, CDR2 SQIVND (reference sequence).

V and J are TRBV2 and TRBJ1-2; D is undetermined. Trimming stripped 6 bases from V and 4 bases from J, with 15 bases between. Germline loops: CDR1 SNHLY, CDR2 FYNNEI. The CDR3 consists of 14 residues. The CDR3: CASSPTSGPYGYTF. The CDR3 nucleotides are TGTGCCAGCAGCCCTACCTCAGGCCCCTATGGCTACACCTTC. The entire variable domain, with the rest obtained from reference TRBV2 and TRBJ1-2, is as follows: EPEVTQTPSHQVTQMGQEVILRCVPISNHLYFYWYRQILGQKVEFLVSFYNNEISEKSEIFDDQFSVERPDGSNFTLKIRSTKLEDSAMYFCASSPTSGPYGYTFGSGTRLTVV.

This clone occurred a few times. V usage is TRBV13 and J usage is TRBJ2-2, with D possibly TRBD1 on 6 matching bases. The V gene lost 2 bases and the J gene lost 13 bases, with 11 bases spanning the gap. This CDR3 has 12 residues. Germline CDR1 is PRHDT and CDR2 is FYEKMQ (reference sequence). CDR3 nucleotide sequence: TGTGCCAGCAGCTTAAACGCGGACAGGCTGTTTTTT. Amino acid sequence: CASSLNADRLFF.

The J gene is TRBJ1-1, the V gene TRBV25-1; a possible D gene is TRBD1 (6 bases). Trimming stripped 1 base from V and 3 bases from J, with 21 bases between. The germline V gene encodes CDR1 MGHDK and CDR2 SYGVNS. The CDR3 is 18 amino acids. The CDR3 is CASSESAHIQGGDTEAFF. The CDR3 DNA follows: TGTGCCAGCAGTGAATCCGCCCACATACAGGGTGGGGACACTGAAGCTTTCTTT.

The chain joins TRBV5-6 to TRBJ1-2; 7 nucleotides agree with TRBD1. The CDR3 spans 13 residues. Per the germline V gene, CDR1 is SGHDT and CDR2 is YYEEEE. After removal of 2 bases from V and 3 bases from J, the junction contained 1 base not matched to a gene. CDR3 DNA: TGTGCCAGCAGCTTCGGACAGGACTATGGCTACACCTTC. The encoded protein is CASSFGQDYGYTF.

This chain uses TRBV29-1 with TRBJ2-4; perhaps TRBD2 as D (7 bases). Looked up from germline, CDR1 is SQVTM and CDR2 is ANQGSEA. The CDR3 extends over 15 amino acids. Trimming shortened V by 5 bases and J by 1 base, and 15 bases separated the two germline ends. This CDR3 reads CSVFERGAAKNIQYF. DNA of the CDR3: TGCAGCGTTTTTGAACGGGGGGCTGCCAAAAACATTCAGTACTTC.

This clone occurred once. The V call is TRBV29-1, the J call TRBJ1-5, with TRBD1 matching 7 bases. The CDR3 covers 15 residues. V dropped 4 bases and J dropped 6; count of bases not matched to a gene: 12. Germline loops: CDR1 SQVTM, CDR2 ANQGSEA. Here the CDR3 DNA reads TGCAGCGTTGTGCTTACAGGGGTTGAGTCTCAGCCCCAGCATTTT. Protein sequence: CSVVLTGVESQPQHF.

The chain recombines TRBV15 with TRBJ1-4; the D is unclear. The V and J ends lost 1 base and 0 bases respectively, with 12 bases between them. CDR1 is LNHNV and CDR2 is YYDKDF in the germline V gene (reference sequence). The CDR3 contains 17 residues. DNA for the CDR3: TGTGCCACCAGCAGAGCCGGCCAGTTTGCAACTAATGAAAAACTGTTTTTT. It translates to CATSRAGQFATNEKLFF.

CDR3 in DNA: TGTGCCAGCAGTTACTCGAGCCTCGGGCGGGATGAGCAGTTCTTC. This codes for CASSYSSLGRDEQFF. The chain links TRBV6-5 to TRBJ2-1; perhaps TRBD2 as D (5 bases). CDR1 and CDR2 (germline): MNHEY, SVGAGI. V lost 0 bases to trimming and J lost 8 bases, with 14 bases between them. The CDR3 has 15 amino acids.

The chain carries TRBV7-8 and TRBJ2-6, with D possibly being TRBD1 (5 bases). Trimming took off 1 base at V and 7 bases at J, with 11 bases between the two ends. This CDR3 contains 15 residues. Germline V CDR1 and CDR2: SGHVS, FQNEAQ. CDR3 in DNA: TGTGCCAGCAGCTTAGTCCTGACAGAAGCCAACGTCCTGACTTTC. The encoded protein is CASSLVLTEANVLTF.

V usage is TRBV11-3 and J usage is TRBJ2-7, with 7 bases lining up with TRBD2. The J segment lost 4 bases and the V segment lost 1 base, leaving 7 bases of the junction unmatched. The CDR3 length is 15 residues. CDR1 is SGHNT, CDR2 YENEEA, per germline. CDR3 region: CASSLGGTTSYEQYF. The CDR3 DNA is TGTGCCAGCAGCTTAGGGGGGACTACGAGTTACGAGCAGTACTTC.

The V call is TRBV5-1, the J call TRBJ2-5; 8 positions match TRBD1. The germline V gene encodes CDR1 SGHRS and CDR2 YFSETQ. The length of the CDR3 is 15 residues. The V segment lost 2 bases and the J segment 1 base; nucleotides outside the gene matches: 4. The CDR3 nucleotides read TGCGCCAGCAGCTTACGACAGGGGAGCCAAGAGACCCAGTACTTC. As protein: CASSLRQGSQETQYF.

The chain recombines TRBV5-1 with TRBJ2-3, with D possibly being TRBD2 (6 bases). V was pared by 0 bases and J by 2 bases, with 13 bases between. The CDR3 has 16 amino acids. CDR1 SGHRS and CDR2 YFSETQ come from the germline V gene. CDR3: CASSLDGSGDTDTQYF. CDR3 DNA sequence: TGCGCCAGCAGCTTGGATGGTAGCGGAGACACAGATACGCAGTATTTT. The whole variable domain, filled in from reference TRBV5-1 and TRBJ2-3, reads KAGVTQTPRYLIKTRGQQVTLSCSPISGHRSVSWYQQTPGQGLQFLFEYFSETQRNKGNFPGRFSGRQFSNSRSEMNVSTLELGDSALYLCASSLDGSGDTDTQYFGPGTRLTVL.

The CDR3 loop is CASRVYGRYEQFF. The CDR3 coding sequence is TGTGCCAGCAGGGTCTACGGGAGGTATGAGCAGTTCTTC. The chain combines TRBV27 with TRBJ2-1; 7 bases line up with TRBD2. The CDR3 length is 13 residues. Unmatched junction bases numbered 7, after V lost 6 bases and J lost 8 bases. Germline V gives CDR1 MNHEY, CDR2 SMNVEV (reference sequence).

The genes are TRBV11-3 and TRBJ2-7; 10 nucleotides align to TRBD2. V shed 3 bases and J 6 bases; nucleotides not matched to a gene: 8. The CDR3 consists of 15 residues. Germline-derived CDR1 and CDR2 are SGHNT and YENEEA. The CDR3 sequence is CASSFRAGGPSEQYF. DNA for the CDR3: TGTGCCAGCAGCTTTAGAGCGGGAGGGCCTTCCGAGCAGTACTTC.

This clone came up once. The chain recombines TRBV27 with TRBJ2-2; D may be TRBD1 or TRBD2 (5 bases each). The V gene lost 7 bases and the J gene lost 5 bases, with 17 bases spanning the gap. The length of the CDR3 is 15 residues. Germline CDR1 MNHEY, CDR2 SMNVEV (reference sequence). The CDR3 reads CASISRQGETGELFF. The DNA of the CDR3 is TGTGCCAGCATCAGCAGACAAGGGGAGACCGGGGAGCTGTTTTTT.